Sequencing of this TCR beta chain was carried out in a study of tumor-infiltrating lymphocytes in primary liver carcinoma. Total RNA (roughly 0.45 ug) served as template for TCR beta cDNA synthesis primed by a constant-region primer. Amplification in three nested multiplex PCR rounds with slightly modified ARM-PCR gave rise to TCR beta libraries. The first two PCR rounds used TRBV1-TRBV30 forward primers with a C-beta reverse primer, 9 to 10 cycles each. TCRdb reprocessed the multiplex PCR reads with MiXCR, giving one entry per CDR3 protein. The sample has about 190,000 distinct CDR3 sequences; around four fifths are singletons. This clonotype has a single count. Since the CDR3 does not end with the conserved phenylalanine or tryptophan, this likely comes from a read error. Co-extraction of RNA and DNA was performed on about 18-30 mg of unsorted bulk tissue. The CDR3 is 17 residues long. CDR1 is SGHNT and CDR2 is YYREEE in the germline V gene (reference sequence).

This sequence joins TRBV5-4 and TRBJ2-3; 12 bases fit TRBD2. Sample: tumor tissue from primary liver carcinoma. This receptor was taken from a man between 35 and 55 years old with primary liver carcinoma and hepatitis B virus infection. CDR3 loop: CTSSAGTSGLLTDTQYI. CDR3 DNA: TGTACCAGCAGCGCAGGGACTAGCGGGCTGCTCACGGATACGCAGTATATT.